The entry that follows covers one TCR beta chain sequence. These data belong to a study of blood T cells in healthy people across ages. Across the whole study: The template switching approach captured approximately one barcoded beta molecule for every two T cells.

Next came a second PCR, run for about 6 to 11 cycles, which used a sample-barcoded 5' primer along with a J-beta primer mix. Sequencing of every sample gave 2.5 million or more CDR3-containing paired-end reads. Each CDR3 protein gets one entry after TCRdb re-called the 5' RACE reads with MiXCR. This sample yields hundreds of thousands of distinct CDR3 sequences, of which around 48% are seen a single time; around a third belongs to the top ten. Healthy Russian Caucasian donors spanned ages about 6 to 100 years. The CDR3 runs to 15 residues. The V gene's germline CDR1 is SGHTA and CDR2 FQGNSA. V shed 1 base and J shed 5 bases, with 12 bases lying between them.

This sequence joins TRBV7-2 and TRBJ2-1; D gene ambiguous. The source material was blood. The sequence was collected from a woman aged 55-70 years in good health. The CDR3 reads CASSLEVEIHNEQFF. CDR3 sequence (DNA): TGTGCCAGCAGCTTAGAGGTTGAGATTCACAATGAGCAGTTCTTC.